A single count supports the clone carrying this T cell receptor (beta chain). These data are taken from a study of human T cells and chemical hapten exposure. TCRdb fed the RACE reads into MiXCR, producing one record per CDR3 protein. The profile shows approximately 71,000 distinct CDR3 sequences, around 10% of them singletons. Time point denoted: patch test 3, about 24 weeks after DPC sensitization. This sample's treatment: therapeutic diphenylcyclopropenone sensitization with weekly scalp DPC. This CDR3 contains 11 residues. Trimming took 3 bases from V and 12 from J, leaving 9 bases between them. CDR1 and CDR2 from the germline V gene are WSHSY and SAAADI.

The sample consisted of whole blood, taken in connection with sensitization to the hapten diphenylcyclopropenone (DPC). This sequence was found in a woman in her fifties or sixties with alopecia areata. Some clones in this sample may be carry-over from other donors' samples. The chain employs TRBV10-2 and TRBJ2-1, with D uncertain. The CDR3 sequence is CASSEGEGQFF. The CDR3 bases are TGCGCCAGCAGTGAAGGAGAAGGGCAGTTCTTC.